This is a list of T cell receptor beta chains from one sample in a study of blood T cell repertoires in COVID-19. The assay was immunoSEQ multiplex PCR, and TCRdb's table has in-frame clones only and misses some. The top ten hold roughly a fifth of the sample, which has 90,000 to 110,000 clones, 65% to 80% seen once. Sequencing input: peripheral blood. Receptors originate from a woman in her 70s with acute or convalescent COVID-19. CDR3s include the opening cysteine and the closing phenylalanine or tryptophan. Fields, in order: J gene, V gene, CDR3 protein.

>TRBJ2-1|TRBV19
CASRMGGNEQFF
>TRBJ1-6|TRBV6-5
CASSYAEYNSPLHF
>TRBJ1-5|TRBV12-5
CASGLSGGGQPQHF
>TRBJ2-2|TRBV18
CASSEGELFF
>TRBJ1-2|TRBV6-2/TRBV6-3
CASSYEGAPFDGYTF
>TRBJ1-3|TRBV4-1
CASSPRDREGNTIYF
>TRBJ2-7|TRBV7-2
CASSLERNLPYEQYF
>TRBJ2-4|TRBV19
CASSWRKADIQYF
>TRBJ1-6|TRBV6-2/TRBV6-3
CASTPRNAGSYNSPLHF
>TRBJ2-7|TRBV7-8
CASSLATGGVYKQYF
>TRBJ1-1|TRBV11-2
CASSLGFAGWGDTEAFF
>TRBJ1-5|TRBV14
CASSQTGNSQPQHF
>TRBJ1-6|TRBV3-1/TRBV3-2
CASSQARGSPLHF
>TRBJ2-2|TRBV19
CASCSGTSGGANTGELFF
>TRBJ1-1|TRBV30
CAWNSKGILNTEAFF
>TRBJ1-1|TRBV30
CAWSAHGNTEAFF
>TRBJ2-7|TRBV19
CASSPGQGAGYEQYF
>TRBJ1-1|TRBV11-3
CASSLGPLNTEAFF
>TRBJ2-5|TRBV27
CASSERGGRETQYF
>TRBJ2-4|TRBV27
CASSLGGLGDIQYF
>TRBJ1-6|TRBV7-2
CASSLVGQGSSYNSPLHF
>TRBJ2-2|TRBV6-5
CASTSGLWTGELFF
>TRBJ1-1|TRBV7-8
CASSPEGTMNTEAFF
>TRBJ1-1|TRBV19
CASSIFTGGRDEAFF
>TRBJ2-3|TRBV7-2
CASSLLAGRGFTDTQYF
>TRBJ1-1|TRBV6-5
CASSPNQGARAFF
>TRBJ1-5|TRBV4-3
CASSPTGEGHQPQHF
>TRBJ2-5|TRBV15
CATSRGRWLGGGTQETQYF